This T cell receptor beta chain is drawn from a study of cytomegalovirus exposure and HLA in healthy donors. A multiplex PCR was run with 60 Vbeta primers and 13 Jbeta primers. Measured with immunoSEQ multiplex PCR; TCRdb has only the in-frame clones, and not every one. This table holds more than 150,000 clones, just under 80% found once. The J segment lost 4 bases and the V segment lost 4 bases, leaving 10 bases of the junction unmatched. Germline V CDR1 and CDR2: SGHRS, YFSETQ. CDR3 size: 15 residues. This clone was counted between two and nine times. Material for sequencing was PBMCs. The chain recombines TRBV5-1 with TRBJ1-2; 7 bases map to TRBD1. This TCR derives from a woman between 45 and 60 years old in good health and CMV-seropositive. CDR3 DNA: TGCGCCAGCAGCCCCGCCGGGACAGAAAGCTATGGCTACACCTTC. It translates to CASSPAGTESYGYTF.